This T cell receptor (beta chain) was sequenced in a study of Graves' ophthalmopathy and Graves' hyperthyroidism (dated by TCRdb to the late 2010s). About the investigation overall: Stable hyperthyroidism was defined as no progression to ophthalmopathy within 18 months of follow-up. To explore V-J signatures distinguishing ophthalmopathy from hyperthyroidism, a discovery set of around 97 patients (fewer than 45 ophthalmopathy, some 55 stable hyperthyroidism) was enrolled. In total, 120 to 150 blood samples were TCR-sequenced: around 42 ophthalmopathy, under 85 hyperthyroidism and about 17 hyperthyroidism-to-ophthalmopathy patients. In five or six hyperthyroidism patients, the T-cell repertoire of thyroid tissue was compared with the T-cell repertoire of blood. Following sample collection, hyperthyroidism patients were given methimazole at a starting dose of 30 mg daily, and ophthalmopathy patients were given high-dose intravenous methylprednisolone. The study used signatures of the TCR beta repertoire to tell Graves' ophthalmopathy apart from Graves' hyperthyroidism and to predict which patients would progress to ophthalmopathy. The independent validation cohort included some 19 hyperthyroidism patients plus 17 patients who later progressed from hyperthyroidism to ophthalmopathy. Broad study findings and their caveats: In validation, the model predicted ophthalmopathy progression with more than 55% sensitivity and roughly 72% specificity; some 13 predicted patients were CT-confirmed with GO in a median of about 7.1 months. Ophthalmopathy was separated from stable hyperthyroidism by the 13-signature model with more than 85% sensitivity and roughly 82% specificity in cross-validation and with 80%/75% in the test set. No statistical method was used to predetermine the sample size, and group allocation was not hidden from the investigators. Most of the expanded thyroid clonotypes with a frequency above 0.001 were also detected in blood, and it was suggested that the thyroid immune response may be reflected by blood repertoires.

As for this clonotype: Its antigen specificity is not known. The input lacks base qualities; no much larger clone sits a single base away.

According to the germline V gene (reference sequence), CDR1 reads SEHNR and CDR2 reads FQNEAQ. The germline V end is reduced by 5 bases and the J end by 2 bases; junction bases left unmatched: 8. From cysteine to phenylalanine, the CDR3 is 16 amino acids long. Only the CDR3 region is kept as DNA, spanning 48 bases read in frame from base 1. TCR beta CDR3 regions were amplified from RNA transcripts for repertoire sequencing. HTBI primers and the Qiagen OneStep RT-PCR kit were used in a first-round RT-PCR, which was followed by a second-round multiplex PCR, size selection and purification. Sequencing of the libraries was carried out on an Illumina HiSeq2000 in paired-end mode with 100 bp reads. As for how the authors treated the data: Reads were processed with SOAPnuke, discarding reads with adapters, uncalled bases, mean Phred below 15, or no exact constant-primer or identifier match. COPE v1.2.5 was used to merge high-quality paired reads. Each unique nucleotide sequence was defined as a clonotype, and clonotypes were aligned to IMGT TRB V, D and J references with MiTCR v1.1. The analysis was limited to V-J combinations with a frequency above 0.0001, which together covered roughly 99% of the repertoires. For each V-J combination, a TCR clonal expansion and chaos score was defined as F50 clonal expansion divided by the chaos observed in the TCRdist matrix. Welch's t-statistics and random forest were used to narrow the features down to more than 10 V-J combinations, which were then fed into a naive Bayes classifier. The similarity between thyroid and blood repertoires was quantified using the Morisita-Horn index. TCRdb reprocessed the public reads (quality trimming at Q25 with fastp, clone calling with MiXCR) and kept in-frame beta chains. One record per CDR3 amino acid sequence lists the most common genes and DNA. TCRdb assigned the V and J calls; the authors' analysis was not used. The sample contains approximately 1.2 million distinct CDR3 sequences, less than 45% of them found a single time. The top ten constitute 11% of the sample.

The hyperthyroidism patients were 18 to 65 years old and newly diagnosed, with a disease duration of less than 2 months. Patients were excluded if they had other autoimmune diseases, uncontrolled infections, pregnancy or lactation. Clinical symptoms, serum thyroxine, TRAb, thyroid ultrasound and orbital computed tomography were used for diagnosis. Trizol reagent was used to extract the total RNA, and its quality was then checked on an Agilent 2100 Bioanalyzer. The sequence derives from an adult man with Graves' hyperthyroidism. The sample comprised peripheral blood or thyroid tissue (not recorded which). The chain is encoded by TRBV7-9 joined to TRBJ2-3; the central 9 bases match TRBD2. This receptor has the CDR3 CASSRTTSGVTDTQYF. The sequence in DNA is TGTGCCAGCAGCCGAACGACTAGCGGAGTCACAGATACGCAGTATTTT.